The sequence of this T cell receptor (beta chain) was determined in a study of blood T cell repertoires in COVID-19. About the research overall: Sample material is recorded as cDNA or gDNA derived from T cells, B-cell-depleted T cells, or PBMCs.

This CDR3 contains 15 residues. V was clipped by 4 bases and J by 6 bases, with 15 bases between them. CDR1 is MNHEY and CDR2 is SVGEGT in the germline V gene. Participant reports of clinical history set cohort assignment. All recovered Cohort 3 donors got two negative PCRs, got clearance, or saw symptom resolution. Per the authors' pipeline: Nucleated cell counts were estimated from reference gene primer amplification. Sequencing was performed with immunoSEQ multiplex PCR; in TCRdb, only in-frame clones are kept and a portion is missing. V and J calls plus clone size are reproduced from that table; the DNA served to infer D and trimming. This table has around 310,000 clones, around nine tenths appearing once.

Sequencing was carried out using PBMCs or T cells enriched from blood (not recorded which). The chain couples TRBV6-2 or TRBV6-3 to TRBJ2-2, with D perhaps matching TRBD2 (5 bases). This clonotype was sampled from a man aged 25 to 40 who had recovered from COVID-19. The CDR3 region is CASSSDLQGSGELFF. The DNA of the CDR3 is TGTGCCAGCAGTTCGGACTTACAAGGGTCCGGGGAGCTGTTTTTT.